This TCR beta chain was recovered during a study of T cell responses to AZD1222 COVID-19 vaccine. Study-wide context: Whether given at about 4 or about 12 weeks, second doses were pooled. General study results and limits: Most donors were white British and more were female, and clonal diversity was possibly underestimated. Only five or six AZD1222 recipients were seropositive at baseline. After two AZD1222 doses, spike-specific TCR breadth and depth rose versus day 0.

This CDR3 has 15 amino acids. V shed 4 bases, J shed 12 bases, and the junction held 10 bases outside the gene matches. Germline V CDR1 and CDR2: MNHEY, SMNVEV (reference sequence). Produced via immunoSEQ multiplex PCR; TCRdb's table is partial and in-frame only. The repertoire holds more than 250,000 clones, with just over 90% as singletons. On this clone: Its antigen remains unknown.

The chain combines TRBV27 with TRBJ2-1; TRBD2 agrees at 12 bases. The input for sequencing was peripheral blood, taken on day 0 of AZD1222 vaccination. The TCR comes from an adult in good health. The CDR3 DNA reads as TGTGCCAGCAGTTCTAGCGGGGGGGCTCTTATCGGGCAGTTCTTC. It specifies CASSSSGGALIGQFF.